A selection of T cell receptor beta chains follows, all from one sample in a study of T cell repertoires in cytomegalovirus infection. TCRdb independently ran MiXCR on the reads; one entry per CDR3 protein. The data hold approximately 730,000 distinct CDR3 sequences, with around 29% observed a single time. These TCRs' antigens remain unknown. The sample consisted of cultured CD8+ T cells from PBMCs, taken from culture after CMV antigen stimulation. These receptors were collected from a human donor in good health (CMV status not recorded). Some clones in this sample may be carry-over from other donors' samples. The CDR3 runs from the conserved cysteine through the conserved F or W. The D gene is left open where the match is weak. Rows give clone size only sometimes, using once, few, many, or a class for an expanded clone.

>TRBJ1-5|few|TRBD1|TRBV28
CASSAAAQGARQPQHF
TGTGCCAGCAGTGCCGCGGCACAGGGGGCTCGTCAGCCCCAGCATTTT
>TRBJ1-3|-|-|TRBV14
CASSRRGGPGNTIYF
TGTGCCAGCAGCCGCCGGGGGGGTCCTGGAAACACCATATATTTT
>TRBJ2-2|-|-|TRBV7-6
CASSLEPIGRGAGGELFF
TGTGCCAGCAGCTTAGAACCTATAGGGAGAGGGGCTGGCGGGGAGCTGTTTTTT
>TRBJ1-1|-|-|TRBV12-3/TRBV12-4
CASSFAPSTEAFF
TGTGCCAGCAGTTTCGCCCCGAGCACTGAAGCTTTCTTT
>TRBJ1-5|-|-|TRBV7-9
CASSSVELGFNQPQHF
TGTGCCAGCAGCTCCGTTGAGTTGGGTTTCAATCAGCCCCAGCATTTT
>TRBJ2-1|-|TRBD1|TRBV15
CATSSPGQGHYNEQFF
TGTGCCACCAGCAGCCCGGGACAGGGCCACTACAATGAGCAGTTCTTC
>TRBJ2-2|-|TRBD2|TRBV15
CATSRDRSGGPTGELFF
TGTGCCACCAGCAGAGATAGAAGCGGGGGCCCCACCGGGGAGCTGTTTTTT
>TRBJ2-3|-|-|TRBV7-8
CASSLEGGSRYTQYF
TGTGCCAGCAGCTTAGAGGGTGGTAGCAGGTATACGCAGTATTTT
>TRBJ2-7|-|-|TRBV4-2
CASSNPGQGGFYEQYF
TGTGCCAGCAGCAATCCCGGGCAGGGGGGCTTCTACGAGCAGTACTTC
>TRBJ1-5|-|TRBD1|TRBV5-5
CASSPEGQPNQPQHF
TGTGCCAGCAGCCCGGAGGGACAGCCCAATCAGCCCCAGCATTTT
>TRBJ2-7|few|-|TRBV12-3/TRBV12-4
CASSFDSIAYEQYF
TGTGCCAGCAGTTTCGACAGTATTGCCTACGAGCAGTACTTC
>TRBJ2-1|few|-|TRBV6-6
CASSYPDVPGARRNEQFF
TGTGCCAGCAGTTACCCGGATGTCCCGGGCGCGAGACGAAATGAGCAGTTCTTC
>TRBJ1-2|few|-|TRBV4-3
CASSQVLGSKDGYTF
TGCGCCAGCAGCCAAGTCCTCGGGAGCAAAGATGGCTACACCTTC
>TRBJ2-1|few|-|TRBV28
CASSPGRLGGRQFF
TGTGCCAGCAGCCCGGGACGCCTGGGGGGACGGCAGTTCTTC
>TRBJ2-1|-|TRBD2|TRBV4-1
CASSQWTSGGYDNEQFF
TGCGCCAGCAGCCAATGGACTAGCGGGGGTTACGACAATGAGCAGTTCTTC
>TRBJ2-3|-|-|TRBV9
CASSVEGLPTDTQYF
TGTGCCAGCAGCGTAGAGGGCCTCCCCACAGATACGCAGTATTTT
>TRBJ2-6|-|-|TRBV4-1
CASSQDSGANVLTF
TGCGCCAGCAGCCAAGATTCTGGGGCCAACGTCCTGACTTTC
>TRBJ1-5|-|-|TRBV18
CASSPAGAGNQPQHF
TGTGCCAGCTCCCCGGCGGGGGCCGGCAATCAGCCCCAGCATTTT
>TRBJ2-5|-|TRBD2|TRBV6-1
CASSTTSGGAETQYF
TGTGCCAGCAGTACAACTAGCGGGGGGGCGGAGACCCAGTACTTC
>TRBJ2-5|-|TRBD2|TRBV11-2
CASSYLSLAGGDWETQYF
TGTGCCAGCAGCTACTTAAGTTTAGCGGGGGGAGATTGGGAGACCCAGTACTTC
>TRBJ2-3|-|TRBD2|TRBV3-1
CASSQEGLAGARTDTQYF
TGTGCCAGCAGCCAAGAAGGACTAGCGGGGGCGCGCACAGATACGCAGTATTTT
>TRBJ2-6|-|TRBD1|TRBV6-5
CASSYRGQGRGGANVLTF
TGTGCCAGCAGTTACCGAGGACAGGGCCGGGGTGGGGCCAACGTCCTGACTTTC
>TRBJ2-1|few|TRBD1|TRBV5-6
CASSHRQGARDNEQFF
TGTGCCAGCAGCCACCGCCAGGGGGCGCGGGACAATGAGCAGTTCTTC
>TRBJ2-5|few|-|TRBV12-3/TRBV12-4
CASSGGPTQETQYF
TGTGCCAGCAGTGGGGGGCCGACCCAAGAGACCCAGTACTTC
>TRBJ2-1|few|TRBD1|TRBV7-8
CASSLPLGQVEWNEQFF
TGTGCCAGCAGCTTACCCTTAGGACAGGTGGAATGGAATGAGCAGTTCTTC
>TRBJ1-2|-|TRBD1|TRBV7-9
CASSLGQGKKDYTF
TGTGCCAGCAGCTTAGGACAGGGGAAAAAGGACTACACCTTC
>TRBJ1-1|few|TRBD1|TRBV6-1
CAGRQGVNTEAFF
TGTGCCGGGCGACAGGGAGTGAACACTGAAGCTTTCTTT
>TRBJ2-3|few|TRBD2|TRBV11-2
CASSLNFGLAGTDTQYF
TGTGCCAGCAGCTTAAATTTCGGGCTAGCGGGCACAGATACGCAGTATTTT